The 31 T cell receptor beta chains given below trace back to one sample, sequenced in a study of T cells in Graves' hyperthyroidism and ophthalmopathy. TCR beta CDR3 regions were amplified from RNA. Primed by the HTBI set, a first-round RT-PCR was run on the TCR CDR3. From the multiplex PCR reads, TCRdb called clonotypes with MiXCR, one entry per CDR3 protein. The sample carries under 300,000 distinct CDR3 sequences, 14% to 15% recorded once. The sample taken for sequencing was blood. All receptors come from a woman aged 40-49 years with Graves' hyperthyroidism that later progressed to Graves' ophthalmopathy.

This clonotype was picked up many times. The genes are TRBV20-1 and TRBJ1-2; no firm D call. The V gene lost 0 bases and the J gene lost 4 bases, with 12 bases spanning the gap. Germline V lookup: CDR1 DFQATT, CDR2 SNEGSKA (reference sequence). There are 14 residues in the CDR3. CDR3 residues: CSARDSQEFYGYTF. DNA for the CDR3: TGCAGTGCTAGAGATAGCCAGGAATTCTATGGCTACACCTTC.

The gene calls are TRBV6-1 and TRBJ1-1; D is unclear. Germline lookup yields CDR1 MNHNS and CDR2 SASEGT. V lost 5 bases and J 4 bases, leaving 11 bases between the germline ends. This CDR3 is built from 13 residues. CDR3 bases: TGTGCCAGCAGTTCGGGAGGTGGCACTGAAGCTTTCTTT. Amino acids: CASSSGGGTEAFF.

The sample holds many counts of this clonotype. The V call is TRBV28, the J call TRBJ1-2; 10 bases agree with TRBD1. The germline gives CDR1 MDHEN, CDR2 SYDVKM. The CDR3 spans 13 residues. J lost 8 bases, V lost 6 bases, and 6 bases had no gene match. The CDR3 sequence is CASRGQGFEGYTF. As DNA, the CDR3 is TGTGCCAGCAGGGGACAGGGGTTCGAAGGCTACACCTTC.

This clonotype was recorded at least ten times. The V and J genes are TRBV5-1 and TRBJ2-2; the D gene is possibly TRBD2 (5 bases). The ends were cut back, 4 bases at V and 0 bases at J, with 13 bases in the middle. This CDR3 is 16 amino acids long. The germline CDR1 and CDR2 sequences are SGHRS and YFSETQ. CDR3 loop: CASSPRGQANTGELFF. In DNA form, the CDR3 reads TGCGCCAGCAGCCCGCGAGGGCAGGCGAACACCGGGGAGCTGTTTTTT.

This clonotype has more than one count but fewer than ten. The chain's CDR3 is CASSIASGAGTDTQYF. CDR3 DNA sequence: TGTGCCAGTAGTATCGCCAGCGGAGCAGGCACAGATACGCAGTATTTT. This chain links TRBV19 with TRBJ2-3, with TRBD2 as a possible D gene (5 bases). The V and J ends lost 3 bases and 1 base respectively, with 14 bases between them. The CDR3 consists of 16 residues. CDR1 and CDR2 (germline): LNHDA, SQIVND (reference sequence).

The sample holds many counts of this clonotype. The chain has TRBV12-3 or TRBV12-4 and TRBJ2-1, with 7 bases that match TRBD1. J lost 12 bases, V lost 3 bases, and 8 bases had no gene match. This CDR3 region has 13 residues. The CDR3 DNA sequence: TGTGCCAGCAGTTTCAAGAGGGGGCCGGGGCAGTTCTTC. Translating it yields CASSFKRGPGQFF.

In its sample, this clonotype was seen a few times. This chain joins TRBV13 and TRBJ2-7; unclear D gene. The CDR3 runs to 12 residues. CDR1 PRHDT and CDR2 FYEKMQ come from the germline V gene (reference sequence). The V end lost 3 bases, the J end lost 3 bases, and 6 bases lay between the germline ends. The CDR3 spells CASSLVLYEQYF. The CDR3 nucleotides are TGTGCCAGCAGCTTGGTACTCTACGAGCAGTACTTC.

The DNA of the CDR3 is TGTGCCAGTAGTTTCGGGACCTCAGGGGCCGAAGCTTTCTTT. Amino acid sequence: CASSFGTSGAEAFF. The gene calls are TRBV19 and TRBJ1-1, with D maybe TRBD1 (6 bases). CDR1 and CDR2 (germline): LNHDA, SQIVND (reference sequence). The ends were cut back, 5 bases at V and 8 bases at J, with 18 bases in the middle. This CDR3 comprises 14 residues.

This clonotype was recorded many times. The chain is built from TRBV19 and TRBJ1-2, with D perhaps TRBD1 (6 bases). The CDR3 extends over 18 amino acids. Germline-derived CDR1 and CDR2 are LNHDA and SQIVND (reference sequence). V was pared by 2 bases and J by 4 bases, with 23 bases between. In DNA, the CDR3 is TGTGCCAGTAGTATATACTACGGGACAACCAACGACGTCTATGGCTACACCTTC. This codes for CASSIYYGTTNDVYGYTF.

There are many counts of this clonotype. The chain employs TRBV6-5 and TRBJ2-5; unclear D gene. CDR3 length: 13 amino acids. The ends were cut back, 2 bases at V and 2 bases at J, with 6 bases in the middle. The germline V gene encodes CDR1 MNHEY and CDR2 SVGAGI. The CDR3 DNA reads TGTGCCAGCAGTTACCTGGGGCAAGAGACCCAGTACTTC. Translation gives CASSYLGQETQYF.

This clonotype was seen many times. The J gene is TRBJ2-7, the V gene TRBV5-1; TRBD2 might be the D (6 bases). CDR3 length equals 15 residues. Trimming removed 4 bases from V and 6 bases from J, with 20 bases in between. Germline CDR1 and CDR2: SGHRS and YFSETQ. CDR3 sequence (DNA): TGCGCCAGCAGCCCCACCGCGGGACGGGACGGCGAGCAGTACTTC. Encoded protein: CASSPTAGRDGEQYF. Using reference TRBV5-1 and TRBJ2-7 for the parts outside the CDR3, the full variable domain is KAGVTQTPRYLIKTRGQQVTLSCSPISGHRSVSWYQQTPGQGLQFLFEYFSETQRNKGNFPGRFSGRQFSNSRSEMNVSTLELGDSALYLCASSPTAGRDGEQYFGPGTRLTVT.

In its sample, this clonotype was seen many times. This sequence joins TRBV28 and TRBJ2-1, with a possible D match to TRBD2 (6 bases). CDR3 length equals 14 residues. CDR1 and CDR2 (germline): MDHEN, SYDVKM. V lost 6 bases, J lost 11 bases, and 20 bases lay in between. The CDR3 loop reads CASSRAGLLKQQFF. The CDR3 DNA reads as TGTGCCAGCAGCCGGGCGGGACTTTTGAAGCAGCAGTTCTTC.

This clonotype was seen a few times. The V call is TRBV5-1, the J call TRBJ2-2, with a weak D call TRBD2 (5 bases). The CDR3 is made up of 14 amino acids. The germline V gene has CDR1 SGHRS and CDR2 YFSETQ. The germline V and J ends were trimmed by 10 bases and 3 bases, with 16 bases remaining between them. The CDR3 sequence: CAGQTGYDTGELFF. In DNA, the CDR3 is TGCGCCGGGCAGACGGGGTACGACACCGGGGAGCTGTTTTTT.

The chain uses TRBV25-1 and TRBJ2-1; 7 nucleotides match TRBD2. There are 15 residues in the CDR3. The J segment lost 9 bases and the V segment lost 2 bases, leaving 10 bases of the junction unmatched. Germline assignment: CDR1 MGHDK and CDR2 SYGVNS. In DNA form, the CDR3 reads TGTGCCAGCAGTGAAATTCCCGCGGGAGCAACTGAGCAGTTCTTC. Translation gives CASSEIPAGATEQFF.

This clonotype was found many times. The rearrangement joins TRBV6-1 to TRBJ2-3, with TRBD2 as a possible D gene (7 bases). This CDR3 spans 16 amino acids. Trimming pared 5 bases from V and 4 bases from J, leaving 19 bases between. From germline, CDR1 is MNHNS and CDR2 SASEGT. The CDR3 DNA reads as TGTGCCAGCAGTTATTTGGCGGGGGCCGTCCCAGATACGCAGTATTTT. Protein sequence: CASSYLAGAVPDTQYF.

This clonotype was seen repeatedly, ten times or more. The V gene is TRBV27, the J gene TRBJ1-6; weak D call: TRBD1 (5 bases). The germline V gene encodes CDR1 MNHEY and CDR2 SMNVEV (reference sequence). The CDR3 sequence is 15 residues long. V lost 8 bases to trimming and J lost 14 bases, with 25 bases between them. The CDR3 coding sequence is TGTGCCAGCGGAATCCAGGGACGCGGAGCATTTACCCTCCACTTT. Its protein is CASGIQGRGAFTLHF.

V and J are TRBV19 and TRBJ2-7; D call uncertain. Germline V CDR1 and CDR2: LNHDA, SQIVND (reference sequence). Trimming took off 3 bases at V and 0 bases at J, with 12 bases between the two ends. The CDR3 extends over 15 amino acids. This CDR3 reads CASSINGLDSYEQYF. In DNA, the CDR3 is TGTGCCAGTAGTATTAACGGCCTGGACTCCTACGAGCAGTACTTC.

This clonotype has ten or more counts. The chain combines TRBV19 with TRBJ2-5; 8 nucleotides line up with TRBD1. The CDR3 length is 14 residues. J was trimmed by 5 bases and V by 5 bases; bases with no gene match: 7. Germline V gene lookup returns CDR1 LNHDA and CDR2 SQIVND (reference sequence). The CDR3 region is CASSPQDRAETQYF. The CDR3 DNA reads as TGTGCCAGTAGTCCCCAGGACAGGGCGGAGACCCAGTACTTC. Variable domain in full (rest from reference TRBV19 and TRBJ2-5): DGGITQSPKYLFRKEGQNVTLSCEQNLNHDAMYWYRQDPGQGLRLIYYSQIVNDFQKGDIAEGYSVSREKKESFPLTVTSAQKNPTAFYLCASSPQDRAETQYFGPGTRLLVL.

The DNA of the CDR3 is TGTGCCAGCAGAGAACAGGGGGACCTGAATTCACCCCTCCACTTT. Protein sequence: CASREQGDLNSPLHF. The rearrangement links TRBV5-6 to TRBJ1-6; 8 bases match TRBD1. Trimming at V came to 5 bases and at J to 7 bases, leaving 8 bases not matched to a gene. Germline V gene lookup returns CDR1 SGHDT and CDR2 YYEEEE. The CDR3 totals 15 residues.

Ten or more counts support this clonotype. J is TRBJ1-5 and V is TRBV5-6, with D uncertain. From germline, CDR1 is SGHDT and CDR2 YYEEEE. CDR3 length equals 15 residues. V lost 0 bases and J 1 base, leaving 8 bases between the germline ends. The CDR3 DNA reads TGTGCCAGCAGCTTGGCGGTAAGCAGCAATCAGCCCCAGCATTTT. It yields the protein CASSLAVSSNQPQHF.

The sample holds many counts of this clonotype. The chain has TRBV7-3 and TRBJ2-3; D perhaps matches TRBD2 (6 bases). CDR1 and CDR2 (germline): SGHTA, FQGTGA. The CDR3 has 15 residues. Trimming cost V 3 bases and J 0 bases, with 10 bases left between them. The CDR3 sequence is CASSLGGTSTDTQYF. DNA for the CDR3: TGTGCCAGCAGCTTGGGGGGAACTAGCACAGATACGCAGTATTTT.

This chain uses TRBV13 with TRBJ1-2, with 8 positions matching TRBD1. CDR1 PRHDT and CDR2 FYEKMQ come from the germline V gene (reference sequence). The ends lost 6 bases at V and 5 bases at J; junction bases unmatched: 8. The CDR3 contains 14 residues. CDR3 in amino acids: CASSSRTGMYGYTF. In DNA, the CDR3 is TGTGCCAGCAGTTCCCGGACAGGGATGTATGGCTACACCTTC.

This clonotype was recorded many times. This chain links TRBV11-2 with TRBJ2-7; D unclear. V was shortened by 1 base and J by 0 bases, with 10 bases between the two germline ends. The CDR3 covers 15 residues. The V gene's germline CDR1 is SGHAT and CDR2 FQNNGV. This chain's CDR3 is CASSLVTVSSYEQYF. The DNA of the CDR3 is TGTGCCAGCAGCTTAGTGACGGTTAGCTCCTACGAGCAGTACTTC.

This clonotype has only a few counts. The gene calls are TRBV7-8 and TRBJ2-5; 10 bases match TRBD2. The CDR3 length is 14 residues. From germline, CDR1 is SGHVS and CDR2 FQNEAQ. V lost 4 bases, J lost 5 bases, and 4 bases stayed unmatched. The CDR3 bases are TGTGCCAGCAGCTCCTCGGGACTAGCGGAGACCCAGTACTTC. This sequence encodes CASSSSGLAETQYF.

The CDR3 DNA reads as TGTGCCAGCCTACGGGAGTCAAACACTGAAGCTTTCTTT. Protein sequence: CASLRESNTEAFF. The V gene is TRBV2, the J gene TRBJ1-1; D gene uncertain. The CDR3 runs to 13 residues. Deletions cut 8 bases from V and 2 bases from J, with 12 bases between. From germline, CDR1 is SNHLY and CDR2 FYNNEI. The full variable domain, completed using reference TRBV2 and TRBJ1-1, is EPEVTQTPSHQVTQMGQEVILRCVPISNHLYFYWYRQILGQKVEFLVSFYNNEISEKSEIFDDQFSVERPDGSNFTLKIRSTKLEDSAMYFCASLRESNTEAFFGQGTRLTVV.

This clonotype was observed once. The chain has TRBV28 and TRBJ1-1, with D perhaps TRBD1 (5 bases). V lost 8 bases, J lost 1 base, and 20 bases lay in between. Germline V gene sequence: CDR1 MDHEN, CDR2 SYDVKM. This CDR3 contains 16 residues. The CDR3 DNA reads as TGTGCCAGCCATACCTTCGGGGGTGTCGAGAACACTGAAGCTTTCTTT. Protein: CASHTFGGVENTEAFF.

This clonotype was recorded a few times. V is TRBV4-1 and J is TRBJ1-2; the D gene is possibly TRBD1 (5 bases). The CDR3 is 16 residues long. Germline V CDR1 and CDR2: MGHRA, YSYEKL. The V end was cut by 0 bases, the J end by 8 bases, with 19 bases between. The CDR3 DNA reads as TGCGCCAGCAGCCAAGAGTCATCAAGGGGTGGGGGAGGCTACACCTTC. Residues: CASSQESSRGGGGYTF.

The rearrangement links TRBV5-1 to TRBJ1-1; TRBD1 matches at 10 bases. The ends lost 3 bases at V and 5 bases at J; junction bases unmatched: 4. This CDR3 is 14 amino acids long. From germline, CDR1 is SGHRS and CDR2 YFSETQ. As DNA, the CDR3 is TGCGCCAGCAGCTCGGGACAGGGGTGTACTGAAGCTTTCTTT. The encoded protein is CASSSGQGCTEAFF. The entire variable domain, with the rest obtained from reference TRBV5-1 and TRBJ1-1, is as follows: KAGVTQTPRYLIKTRGQQVTLSCSPISGHRSVSWYQQTPGQGLQFLFEYFSETQRNKGNFPGRFSGRQFSNSRSEMNVSTLELGDSALYLCASSSGQGCTEAFFGQGTRLTVV.

This clonotype was recorded at least ten times. This chain links TRBV12-3 or TRBV12-4 with TRBJ2-5, with TRBD2 matching over 8 bases. The CDR3 contains 15 residues. V gave up 4 bases and J gave up 5 bases; unmatched junction bases: 9. The CDR3 DNA follows: TGTGCCAGCAGTTCACTAGCGGACCGCCGGGAGACCCAGTACTTC. Translating gives CASSSLADRRETQYF.

This clonotype was seen a handful of times. The chain joins TRBV7-9 to TRBJ2-1, with a possible D match to TRBD1 (5 bases). V was pared by 4 bases and J by 4 bases, with 20 bases between. Germline V lookup: CDR1 SEHNR, CDR2 FQNEAQ (reference sequence). This CDR3 comprises 17 residues. The CDR3 region has the DNA TGTGCCAGCAGCTCGGACCATTTCTCAGGGATTTACAATGAGCAGTTCTTC. It codes for CASSSDHFSGIYNEQFF.

Ten or more counts support this clonotype. The chain is built from TRBV5-5 and TRBJ2-1, with 12 nucleotides matching TRBD2. The CDR3 totals 15 residues. Losses at the gene ends were 2 bases for V and 7 bases for J; bases not matched to a gene: 4. Germline values: CDR1 SGHKS, CDR2 YYEKEE (reference sequence). The CDR3 DNA is TGTGCCAGCAGCTTCGGACTAGCGGGGTCTAATGAGCAGTTCTTC. It encodes CASSFGLAGSNEQFF.